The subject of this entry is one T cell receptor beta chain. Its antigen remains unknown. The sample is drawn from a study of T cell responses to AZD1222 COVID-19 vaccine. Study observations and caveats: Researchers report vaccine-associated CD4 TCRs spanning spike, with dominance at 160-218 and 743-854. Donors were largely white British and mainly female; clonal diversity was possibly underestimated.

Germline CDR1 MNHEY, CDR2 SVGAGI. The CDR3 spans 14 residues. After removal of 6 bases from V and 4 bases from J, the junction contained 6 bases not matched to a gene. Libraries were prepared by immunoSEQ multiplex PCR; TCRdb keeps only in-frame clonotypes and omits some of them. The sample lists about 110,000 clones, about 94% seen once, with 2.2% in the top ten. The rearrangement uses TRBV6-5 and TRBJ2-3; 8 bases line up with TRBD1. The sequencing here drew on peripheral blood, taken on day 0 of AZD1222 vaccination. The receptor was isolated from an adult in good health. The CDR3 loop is CASRVQGAADTQYF. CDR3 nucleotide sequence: TGTGCCAGCAGGGTCCAGGGGGCCGCAGATACGCAGTATTTT.